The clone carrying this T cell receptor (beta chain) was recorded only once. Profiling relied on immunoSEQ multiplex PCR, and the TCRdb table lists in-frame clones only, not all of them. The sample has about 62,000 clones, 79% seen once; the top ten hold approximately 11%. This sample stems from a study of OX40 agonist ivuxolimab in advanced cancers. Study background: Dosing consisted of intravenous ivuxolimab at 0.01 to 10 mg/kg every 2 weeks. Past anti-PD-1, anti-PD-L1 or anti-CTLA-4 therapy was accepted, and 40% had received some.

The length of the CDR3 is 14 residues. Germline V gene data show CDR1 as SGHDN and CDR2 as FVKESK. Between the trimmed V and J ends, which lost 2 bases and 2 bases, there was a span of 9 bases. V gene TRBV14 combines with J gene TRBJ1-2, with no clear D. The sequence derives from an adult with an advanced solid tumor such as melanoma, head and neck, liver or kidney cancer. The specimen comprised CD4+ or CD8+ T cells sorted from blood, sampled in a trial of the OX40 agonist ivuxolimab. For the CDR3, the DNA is TGTGCCAGCAGCCAATTGCCCGGGAACTATGGCTACACCTTC. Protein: CASSQLPGNYGYTF.